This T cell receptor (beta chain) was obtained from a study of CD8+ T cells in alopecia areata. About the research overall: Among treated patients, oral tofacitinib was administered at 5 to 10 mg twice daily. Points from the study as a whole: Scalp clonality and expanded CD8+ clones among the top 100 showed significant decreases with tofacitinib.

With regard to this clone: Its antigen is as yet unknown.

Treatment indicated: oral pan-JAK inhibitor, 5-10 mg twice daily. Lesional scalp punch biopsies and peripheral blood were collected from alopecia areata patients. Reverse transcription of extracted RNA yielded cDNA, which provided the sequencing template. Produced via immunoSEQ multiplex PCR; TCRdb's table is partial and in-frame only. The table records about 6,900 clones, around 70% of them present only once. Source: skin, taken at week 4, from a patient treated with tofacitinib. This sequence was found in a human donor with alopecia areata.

DNA of the CDR3: TGTGCCAGCAGGCCGACGTCAGCGGGATACACTGAAGCTTTCTTT. It is translated as CASRPTSAGYTEAFF. V is TRBV6-4 and J is TRBJ1-1; D is undetermined. Looked up from germline, CDR1 is MRHNA and CDR2 is SNTAGT. CDR3 length: 15 amino acids. V dropped 6 bases and J dropped 3 bases, with 17 bases sitting between them.